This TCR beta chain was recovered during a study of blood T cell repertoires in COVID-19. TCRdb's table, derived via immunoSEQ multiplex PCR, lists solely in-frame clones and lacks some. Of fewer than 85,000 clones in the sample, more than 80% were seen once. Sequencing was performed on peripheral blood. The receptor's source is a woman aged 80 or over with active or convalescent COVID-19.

The CDR3 protein is CAWSPFGGSNNQPQHF. CDR3 in DNA: TGTGCCTGGAGCCCCTTCGGCGGCAGCAACAATCAGCCCCAGCATTTT. This chain joins TRBV30 and TRBJ1-5; D not certain. The germline V and J ends were trimmed by 3 bases and 3 bases, with 18 bases remaining between them. The length of the CDR3 is 16 residues. CDR1 is GTSNPN and CDR2 is SVGIG in the germline V gene (reference sequence).